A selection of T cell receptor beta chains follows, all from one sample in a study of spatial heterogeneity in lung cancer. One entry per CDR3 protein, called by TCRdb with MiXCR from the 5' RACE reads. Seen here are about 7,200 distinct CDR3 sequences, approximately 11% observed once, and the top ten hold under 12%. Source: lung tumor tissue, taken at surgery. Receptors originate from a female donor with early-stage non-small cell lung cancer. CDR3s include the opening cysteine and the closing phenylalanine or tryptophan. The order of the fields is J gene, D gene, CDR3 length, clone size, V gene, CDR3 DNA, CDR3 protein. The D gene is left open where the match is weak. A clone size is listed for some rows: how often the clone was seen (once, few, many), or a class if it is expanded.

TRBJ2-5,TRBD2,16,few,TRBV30,TGTGCCTGGAGGACGGGACTAGCGGGGAAAACGGAGACCCAGTACTTC,CAWRTGLAGKTETQYF
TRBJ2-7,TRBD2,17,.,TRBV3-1,TGTGCCAGCAGCCAAGGGATAGCGGGGACGAACACCTACGAGCAGTACTTC,CASSQGIAGTNTYEQYF
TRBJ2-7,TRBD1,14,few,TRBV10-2,TGCGCCAGCAAGACCGGGACAGTCTCCTACGAGCAGTACTTC,CASKTGTVSYEQYF
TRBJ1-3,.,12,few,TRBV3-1,TGTGCCAGCAGCCAAGGAAGAAACACCATATATTTT,CASSQGRNTIYF
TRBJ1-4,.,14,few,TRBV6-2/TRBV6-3,TGTGCCAGCAGTAAACTGGGTCGGCATGAAAAACTGTTTTTT,CASSKLGRHEKLFF
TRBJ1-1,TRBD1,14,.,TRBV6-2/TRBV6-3,TGTGCCAGCAGTTACGCCGGGACAGTCACTGAAGCTTTCTTT,CASSYAGTVTEAFF
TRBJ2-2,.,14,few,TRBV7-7,TGTGCCAGCAGCTTAGCAGGGGTTGGCGGGGAGCTGTTTTTT,CASSLAGVGGELFF
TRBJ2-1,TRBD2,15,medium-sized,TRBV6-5,TGTGCCAGCAGTTATAGCGGGGGTTCCTACAATGAGCAGTTCTTC,CASSYSGGSYNEQFF
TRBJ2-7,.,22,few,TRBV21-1,TGTGCCAGCAGCAAAGTTGGTCCTTCCCCCTTCAGGGGTCGCAACCGAACCTACGAGCAGTACTTC,CASSKVGPSPFRGRNRTYEQYF
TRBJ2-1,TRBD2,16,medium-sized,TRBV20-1,TGCAGTGCTAGAGTTGCGGGGGGCCGCTCCTACAATGAGCAGTTCTTC,CSARVAGGRSYNEQFF
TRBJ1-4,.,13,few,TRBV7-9,TGTGCCAGCAAAGGGCCGACTAATGAAAAACTGTTTTTT,CASKGPTNEKLFF
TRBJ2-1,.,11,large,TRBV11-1,TGTGCCAGCAGGAGGAGCAATGAGCAGTTCTTC,CASRRSNEQFF
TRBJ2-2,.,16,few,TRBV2,TGTGCCAGCGCCCCCTTTGCGGGGGCCATCACCGGGGAGCTGTTTTTT,CASAPFAGAITGELFF
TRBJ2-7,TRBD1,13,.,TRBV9,TGTGCCAGCAGCCCAGGGGGCCACTACGAGCAGTACTTC,CASSPGGHYEQYF
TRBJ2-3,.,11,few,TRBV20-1,TGCAGTGCCGCCAGCTCAGATACGCAGTATTTT,CSAASSDTQYF
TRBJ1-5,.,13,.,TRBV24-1,TGTGCCACCAGTGGAGGGTTTCATCAGCCCCAGCATTTT,CATSGGFHQPQHF
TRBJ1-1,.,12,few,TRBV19,TGTGCCAGTAGTATAGCAGGGAAGAGAGCTTTCTTT,CASSIAGKRAFF
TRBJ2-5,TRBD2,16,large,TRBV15,TGTGCCACCAGCAGAAGACTAGCGGGGGCTCAAGAGACCCAGTACTTC,CATSRRLAGAQETQYF
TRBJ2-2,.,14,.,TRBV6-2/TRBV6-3,TGTGCCAGCAGTTACCAAGCTAACACCGGGGAGCTGTTTTTT,CASSYQANTGELFF
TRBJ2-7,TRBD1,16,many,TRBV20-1,TGCAGTGCTAGAAAATTAGTCAGGGCAGGGGGCTACGAGCAGTACTTC,CSARKLVRAGGYEQYF
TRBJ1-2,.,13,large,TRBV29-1,TGCAGCGTCCGACAGACAAAGAACTATGGCTACACCTTC,CSVRQTKNYGYTF
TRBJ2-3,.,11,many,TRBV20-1,TGCAGTGCCGAGAGGGGAGATACGCAGTATTTT,CSAERGDTQYF
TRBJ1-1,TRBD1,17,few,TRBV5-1,TGCGCCAGCAGTAGAGGACAGGGAGTCTCAAGCATCACTGAAGCTTTCTTT,CASSRGQGVSSITEAFF
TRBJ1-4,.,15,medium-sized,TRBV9,TGTGCCAGCAGCGTACGAAACAGGGCTAATGAAAAACTGTTTTTT,CASSVRNRANEKLFF
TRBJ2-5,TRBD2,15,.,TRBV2,TGTGCCAGCAGACCCGGGACTAGCGGCGAAGAGACCCAGTACTTC,CASRPGTSGEETQYF
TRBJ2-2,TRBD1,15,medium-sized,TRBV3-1,TGTGCCAGCAGCCTATGGGACAGGATCGGCGGGGAGCTGTTTTTT,CASSLWDRIGGELFF
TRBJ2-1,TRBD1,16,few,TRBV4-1,TGCGCCAGCAGCCCCCGGAGGCAGGGGGCTAACAATGAGCAGTTCTTC,CASSPRRQGANNEQFF
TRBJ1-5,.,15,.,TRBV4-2,TGTGCCAGCCGGAGGGATCAGATGGGGAATCAGCCCCAGCATTTT,CASRRDQMGNQPQHF
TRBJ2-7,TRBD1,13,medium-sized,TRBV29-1,TGCAGCGTTGACGGGGACAGGGTAGAGGAGCAGTACTTC,CSVDGDRVEEQYF